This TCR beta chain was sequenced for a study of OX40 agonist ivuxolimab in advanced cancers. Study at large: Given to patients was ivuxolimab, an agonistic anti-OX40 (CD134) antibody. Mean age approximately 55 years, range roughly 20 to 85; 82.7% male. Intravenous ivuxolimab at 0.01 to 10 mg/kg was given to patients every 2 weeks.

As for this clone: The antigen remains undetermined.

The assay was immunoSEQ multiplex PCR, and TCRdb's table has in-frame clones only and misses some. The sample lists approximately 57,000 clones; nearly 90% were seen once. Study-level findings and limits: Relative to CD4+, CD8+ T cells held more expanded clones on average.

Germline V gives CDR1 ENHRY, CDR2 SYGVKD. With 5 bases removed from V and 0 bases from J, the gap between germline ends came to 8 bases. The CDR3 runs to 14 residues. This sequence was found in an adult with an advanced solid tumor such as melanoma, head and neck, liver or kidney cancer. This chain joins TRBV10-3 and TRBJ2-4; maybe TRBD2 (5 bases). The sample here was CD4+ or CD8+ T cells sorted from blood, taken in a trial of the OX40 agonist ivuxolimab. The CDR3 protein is CAISSGLAKNIQYF. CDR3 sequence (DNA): TGTGCCATCAGTTCGGGATTAGCCAAAAACATTCAGTACTTC.